The 3 T cell receptor beta chains listed next were all sequenced from one sample in a study of cytomegalovirus exposure and HLA in healthy donors (dated by TCRdb to between 2016 and 2019). Libraries were built with the immunoSEQ multiplex PCR assay. For the multiplex PCR, a mixture combining 60 forward primers for TCR Vbeta segments and 13 reverse primers for TCR Jbeta segments was used. Not all clones reach the TCRdb copy of this immuneACCESS table, which keeps in-frame sequences only. Checked studies attribute under half of the gap to unresolved V genes and leave the rest unexplained. Counted in this sample were around 100,000 clones; approximately 70% of them appeared once. The ten largest account for around 8.2% of the sample. The specimen sequenced was PBMCs. These receptors were obtained from a man aged 25 to 40 in good health and CMV-seropositive.

This clone was observed a handful of times. The chain is built from TRBV7-3 and TRBJ1-2; the D gene is possibly TRBD1 (6 bases). Germline-derived CDR1 and CDR2 are SGHTA and FQGTGA. Between the trimmed V and J ends, which lost 2 bases and 7 bases, there was a span of 11 bases. This CDR3 spans 13 amino acids. CDR3 sequence (DNA): TGTGCCAGCAGCTTACGCAGGGGCTCTGGCTACACCTTC. Its protein product is CASSLRRGSGYTF.

The genes are TRBV6-1 and TRBJ1-2; no definite D call. The CDR3 is 15 residues long. V shed 0 bases and J shed 4 bases, with 12 bases lying between them. Germline lookup yields CDR1 MNHNS and CDR2 SASEGT. CDR3 in DNA: TGTGCCAGCAGTGAAGCGGGAGCTAGCATCTATGGCTACACCTTC. As protein: CASSEAGASIYGYTF.

J is TRBJ1-1 and V is TRBV2; possible D gene TRBD1, 6 bases. The CDR3 covers 15 residues. CDR1 SNHLY and CDR2 FYNNEI come from the germline V gene. V was cut by 2 bases and J by 2 bases, with 12 bases left in between. Written as DNA, the CDR3 is TGTGCCAGCAGTGAACTCCAGGGGCTTAACACTGAAGCTTTCTTT. Protein: CASSELQGLNTEAFF.